This entry lists 26 T cell receptor beta chains sequenced from one sample in a study of CD8 T cells in ankylosing spondylitis. Each CDR3 protein gets one entry after TCRdb re-called the 5' RACE reads with MiXCR. The sample has some 250,000 distinct CDR3 sequences, approximately 12% seen once. Source material: blood, either unsorted or a sorted T cell fraction (not recorded which). Source of these receptors: a male donor with ankylosing spondylitis or in good health (not recorded which).

The rearrangement links TRBV5-1 to TRBJ2-3; 8 nucleotides agree with TRBD2. The CDR3 is 16 residues long. Trimming took 4 bases from V and 0 from J; bases not matched to a gene: 7. Germline CDR1 is SGHRS and CDR2 is YFSETQ. For the CDR3, the DNA is TGCGCCAGCAGCCTTAGCGGGGCAGTAAGCACAGATACGCAGTATTTT. It yields the protein CASSLSGAVSTDTQYF.

This clonotype occurred many times. The chain joins TRBV6-1 to TRBJ1-2, with D perhaps matching TRBD1 (6 bases). The V end lost 6 bases, the J end lost 4 bases, and 18 bases lay between the germline ends. This CDR3 contains 15 residues. Germline loops: CDR1 MNHNS, CDR2 SASEGT. Here the CDR3 reads CASRVAGTTTYGYTF. CDR3 coding DNA: TGTGCCAGCAGGGTAGCCGGGACAACCACCTATGGCTACACCTTC.

This clonotype was counted a few times. The chain couples TRBV21-1 to TRBJ2-1; TRBD2, the table's D call, lacks a check against the DNA. TRBV21-1 constitutes a pseudogene. This CDR3 has 15 residues. The CDR3 DNA is TGTGCCAGCAGCAAATCCTCCCATCTCGGCGATGAGCAGTTCTTC. It specifies CASSKSSHLGDEQFF.

Ten or more counts support this clonotype. V and J are TRBV5-1 and TRBJ1-5, with a weak D call TRBD1 (6 bases). Trimming cost V 4 bases and J 5 bases, with 13 bases left between them. CDR1 and CDR2 from the germline V gene are SGHRS and YFSETQ. This CDR3 is 14 amino acids long. Here the CDR3 reads CASSRSGGDQPQHF. The CDR3 bases are TGCGCCAGCAGCAGGTCGGGGGGCGATCAGCCCCAGCATTTT.

Details on this clonotype: Its ends do not fully match the called genes, so a read error is possible. The chain joins TRBV7-3 to TRBJ2-5; no reliable D call. The CDR3 length is 14 residues. Germline values: CDR1 SGHTA, CDR2 FQGTGA. This CDR3 reads CARSLNTAQETQYF. As DNA, the CDR3 is TGTGCCCGCAGCTTAAACACAGCTCAAGAGACCCAGTACTTC.

This clonotype showed up many times. CDR3 sequence reads: CASSRAGPSYEQYF. CDR3 nucleotides: TGTGCCAGCAGTAGGGCAGGGCCCTCCTACGAGCAGTACTTC. The V gene is TRBV6-1, the J gene TRBJ2-7, with D possibly matching TRBD1 (5 bases). The CDR3 has 14 residues. V lost 5 bases and J lost 0, with 11 bases in between. CDR1 MNHNS and CDR2 SASEGT come from the germline V gene.

Many counts were recorded for this clonotype. The chain joins TRBV28 to TRBJ2-1; weak D call: TRBD2 (5 bases). Germline V lookup: CDR1 MDHEN, CDR2 SYDVKM. This CDR3 region has 15 residues. Trimming shortened V by 3 bases and J by 2 bases, and 11 bases separated the two germline ends. The CDR3 coding sequence is TGTGCCAGCAGTTTCGAGCGGTTTACCTACAATGAGCAGTTCTTC. It specifies CASSFERFTYNEQFF.

The V gene is TRBV7-2, the J gene TRBJ1-2, with TRBD1 as a possible D gene (6 bases). This CDR3 contains 14 residues. The germline V gene has CDR1 SGHTA and CDR2 FQGNSA. V lost 0 bases to trimming and J lost 7 bases, with 12 bases between them. The CDR3 coding sequence is TGTGCCAGCAGCTTAGCGGGCAGGGGAGGTGGCTACACCTTC. The encoded protein is CASSLAGRGGGYTF.

This clonotype was counted many times. This chain connects TRBV29-1 to TRBJ2-5; D is undetermined. Germline lookup yields CDR1 SQVTM and CDR2 ANQGSEA. V lost 4 bases and J 7 bases, leaving 10 bases between the germline ends. The CDR3 totals 11 residues. CDR3 protein: CSVVKQWTQYF. Here the CDR3 DNA reads TGCAGCGTTGTGAAGCAGTGGACCCAGTACTTC.

Ten or more counts support this clonotype. The chain couples TRBV20-1 to TRBJ2-1; weak D call: TRBD2 (6 bases). Germline V gives CDR1 DFQATT, CDR2 SNEGSKA (reference sequence). V dropped 3 bases and J dropped 2 bases, with 8 bases sitting between them. The length of the CDR3 is 13 residues. DNA for the CDR3: TGCAGTGCTAGCGGGGGAGCCTACAATGAGCAGTTCTTC. Amino acids: CSASGGAYNEQFF.

This clonotype was picked up many times. V usage is TRBV20-1 and J usage is TRBJ2-5; D is possibly TRBD2 (7 bases). The V end lost 0 bases, the J end lost 5 bases, and 13 bases lay between the germline ends. This CDR3 spans 14 amino acids. The V gene's germline CDR1 is DFQATT and CDR2 SNEGSKA (reference sequence). DNA for the CDR3: TGCAGTGCTAGAGATTCGGGGGGCATTGAGACCCAGTACTTC. It yields the protein CSARDSGGIETQYF.

The chain couples TRBV20-1 to TRBJ2-7; 9 bases match TRBD2. Germline lookup yields CDR1 DFQATT and CDR2 SNEGSKA (reference sequence). The CDR3 spans 14 residues. V shed 3 bases and J 1 base; nucleotides not matched to a gene: 4. This CDR3 is CSASLLAGSYEQYF. In DNA form, the CDR3 reads TGCAGTGCTAGCCTCCTAGCGGGGTCCTACGAGCAGTACTTC.

There are many counts of this clonotype. The rearrangement uses TRBV4-1 and TRBJ2-1; D is perhaps TRBD1 or TRBD2 (5 bases each). The germline V gene has CDR1 MGHRA and CDR2 YSYEKL. The V and J ends lost 0 bases and 12 bases respectively, with 15 bases between them. The CDR3 contains 14 residues. This CDR3 reads CASSQEREGLGQFF. The DNA for the CDR3 is TGCGCCAGCAGCCAAGAACGTGAGGGGCTGGGGCAGTTCTTC.

The V and J genes are TRBV4-1 and TRBJ2-3, with D uncertain. Trimming removed 0 bases at V and 7 bases at J, with 8 bases between. Germline CDR1 is MGHRA and CDR2 is YSYEKL. CDR3 length: 13 amino acids. CDR3 amino acids: CASSQDGRNTQYF. Here the CDR3 DNA reads TGCGCCAGCAGCCAAGATGGACGAAATACGCAGTATTTT.

The J gene is TRBJ2-3, the V gene TRBV11-2; D unresolved. The CDR3 is 14 residues long. The V gene's germline CDR1 is SGHAT and CDR2 FQNNGV. Trimming removed 0 bases at V and 5 bases at J, with 9 bases between. The CDR3 protein is CASSLDRPGDTQYF. CDR3 nucleotides: TGTGCCAGCAGCTTAGACCGTCCTGGAGATACGCAGTATTTT.

The chain has TRBV28 and TRBJ2-3, with TRBD2 matching over 7 bases. Germline V lookup: CDR1 MDHEN, CDR2 SYDVKM. V dropped 3 bases and J dropped 2; count of bases not matched to a gene: 2. The CDR3 sequence is 14 residues long. CDR3 coding DNA: TGTGCCAGCAGTTTCAGCGGGACCACAGATACGCAGTATTTT. Translation: CASSFSGTTDTQYF.

This clonotype was picked up many times. The rearrangement links TRBV27 to TRBJ2-3; D possibly uses TRBD1 or TRBD2 (5 bases each). Per germline, CDR1 MNHEY and CDR2 SMNVEV (reference sequence). The CDR3 length is 15 residues. V was trimmed by 0 bases and J by 2 bases, leaving 9 bases between them. This CDR3 is CASSLSSGLTDTQYF. The CDR3 region has the DNA TGTGCCAGCAGTTTATCGTCGGGGCTCACAGATACGCAGTATTTT.

The chain uses TRBV20-1 and TRBJ2-5; 8 positions agree with TRBD2. After removal of 5 bases from V and 2 bases from J, the junction contained 10 bases not matched to a gene. The CDR3 extends over 15 amino acids. The germline V gene has CDR1 DFQATT and CDR2 SNEGSKA (reference sequence). The CDR3 DNA reads TGCAGTGCTGCCCCTGCGACTAGCGTTCAAGAGACCCAGTACTTC. Translated, it gives CSAAPATSVQETQYF.

J is TRBJ2-2 and V is TRBV7-2; D is possibly TRBD1 (5 bases). Germline V lookup: CDR1 SGHTA, CDR2 FQGNSA. There are 17 residues in the CDR3. V was clipped by 1 base and J by 6 bases, with 18 bases between them. Written as DNA, the CDR3 is TGTGCCAGCAGCTTAGGGACGACAGCTTTCTTCGCCGGGGAGCTGTTTTTT. It codes for CASSLGTTAFFAGELFF.

This chain links TRBV6-1 with TRBJ1-5, with a weak D call TRBD1 (6 bases). The CDR3 is made up of 15 amino acids. The germline V gene has CDR1 MNHNS and CDR2 SASEGT. The V end lost 6 bases, the J end lost 4 bases, and 16 bases lay between the germline ends. CDR3 region: CASRTDGGANQPQHF. CDR3 coding DNA: TGTGCCAGCAGGACGGACGGGGGCGCTAATCAGCCCCAGCATTTT.

This clonotype was recorded many times. The V call is TRBV5-1, the J call TRBJ2-7; 7 bases are shared with TRBD1. The CDR3 is 14 residues long. Per the germline V gene, CDR1 is SGHRS and CDR2 is YFSETQ. V trimming: 4 bases; J trimming: 3 bases; junction bases outside the gene matches: 7. Written as DNA, the CDR3 is TGCGCCAGCAGCACCATGGGACAGCTCTACGAGCAGTACTTC. Translated, it gives CASSTMGQLYEQYF.

The rearrangement joins TRBV7-2 to TRBJ2-7, with 9 bases identical to TRBD2. CDR3 length equals 16 residues. Per germline, CDR1 SGHTA and CDR2 FQGNSA. V was clipped by 2 bases and J by 1 base; unmatched bases: 6. The CDR3 spells CASSLQVREGSYEQYF. For the CDR3, the DNA is TGTGCCAGCAGCTTACAGGTGCGGGAGGGTTCCTACGAGCAGTACTTC.

This clonotype occurred a few times. The rearrangement links TRBV7-8 to TRBJ2-1, with 13 bases identical to TRBD2. This CDR3 has 16 residues. CDR1 and CDR2 from the germline V gene are SGHVS and FQNEAQ. With 10 bases clipped from V and 0 bases from J, the junction kept 6 bases outside the gene matches. CDR3 sequence reads: CATGTSGIVSYNEQFF. CDR3 bases: TGTGCCACCGGGACTAGCGGGATTGTCTCCTACAATGAGCAGTTCTTC. The full variable domain, rest sourced from reference TRBV7-8 and TRBJ2-1, is GAGVSQSPRYKVAKRGQDVALRCDPISGHVSLFWYQQALGQGPEFLTYFQNEAQLDKSGLPSDRFFAERPEGSVSTLKIQRTQQEDSAVYLCATGTSGIVSYNEQFFGPGTRLTVL.

The rearrangement joins TRBV5-1 to TRBJ2-3, with a weak D call TRBD1 (6 bases). The CDR3 spans 14 residues. V lost 5 bases to trimming and J lost 4 bases, with 14 bases between them. Germline assignment: CDR1 SGHRS and CDR2 YFSETQ. The CDR3 loop reads CASRQGVGADTQYF. The DNA for the CDR3 is TGCGCCAGCAGACAGGGCGTAGGGGCAGATACGCAGTATTTT.

This clonotype was seen at least ten times. The rearrangement uses TRBV7-8 and TRBJ2-1, with D tentatively TRBD2 (5 bases). From germline, CDR1 is SGHVS and CDR2 FQNEAQ. V dropped 4 bases and J dropped 6 bases, with 10 bases sitting between them. The CDR3 has 13 amino acids. The CDR3 loop is CASSSSGGNEQFF. The CDR3 nucleotides read TGTGCCAGCAGCTCAAGCGGAGGCAATGAGCAGTTCTTC.

This clonotype appeared many times. The rearrangement links TRBV7-2 to TRBJ1-2; 10 nucleotides line up with TRBD1. The germline V gene has CDR1 SGHTA and CDR2 FQGNSA. V dropped 5 bases and J dropped 7; count of bases not matched to a gene: 10. This CDR3 region has 15 residues. CDR3 region: CASSQRQGAFSGYTF. In DNA, the CDR3 is TGTGCCAGCAGCCAGAGACAGGGGGCTTTCAGTGGCTACACCTTC.